These 14 T cell receptor beta chains originate from one sample sequenced in a study of CD8+CD57+ T cells in acquired aplastic anemia. Genomic DNA was employed as the template in profiling TCR beta VDJ and CDR3. TCRdb re-called the reads with MiXCR, one entry per CDR3 protein. The table has approximately 190,000 distinct CDR3 sequences, just under 50% seen once; the top ten hold approximately 9.7%. Previously, flow cytometry had revealed CD8+CD57+ cell expansion in the patients chosen for sequencing. What was sequenced was sorted CD4+, CD8+, or CD8+CD57+ T cells (not recorded which) from PBMCs. These TCRs come from a human donor with aplastic anemia.

The chain combines TRBV5-4 with TRBJ2-7; 7 bases align to TRBD1. V was pared by 1 base and J by 3 bases, with 4 bases of the junction left unmatched. The CDR3 sequence is 14 residues long. Germline CDR1 is SGHNT and CDR2 is YYREEE (reference sequence). CDR3 sequence reads: CASSLSTGNYEQYF. The CDR3 region has the DNA TGTGCCAGCAGCTTGTCGACAGGGAACTACGAGCAGTACTTC.

This clonotype was recorded a few times. V is TRBV6-1 and J is TRBJ1-3, with 10 positions matching TRBD1. CDR1 and CDR2 (germline): MNHNS, SASEGT. V trimming: 6 bases; J trimming: 4 bases; junction bases outside the gene matches: 6. CDR3 length: 15 residues. CDR3 residues: CASSRQGASGNTIYF. Written as DNA, the CDR3 is TGTGCCAGCAGCCGACAGGGGGCATCGGGAAACACCATATATTTT.

The chain couples TRBV20-1 to TRBJ1-1, with 7 bases lining up with TRBD1. Trimming took 5 bases from V and 6 from J; bases not matched to a gene: 6. CDR3 size: 12 residues. From germline, CDR1 is DFQATT and CDR2 SNEGSKA (reference sequence). The CDR3 region has the DNA TGCAGTGCTTTGGGGGACAGTCCTGAAGCTTTCTTT. It specifies CSALGDSPEAFF.

As concerns this clonotype: The CDR3 ends on some other residue instead of the conserved phenylalanine or tryptophan, so this is likely a read error. The chain employs TRBV18 and TRBJ2-1; D call uncertain. Per germline, CDR1 KGHSH and CDR2 LQKENI. Trimming stripped 5 bases from V and 8 bases from J, with 7 bases between. The CDR3 contains 11 residues. The CDR3 spells CASSEEHEQFL. CDR3 in DNA: TGTGCCAGCTCAGAAGAACATGAGCAGTTCCTC.

This clonotype was observed a handful of times. The chain recombines TRBV9 with TRBJ2-7; D is unresolved. Trimming shortened V by 0 bases and J by 4 bases, and 5 bases separated the two germline ends. CDR1 and CDR2 (germline): SGDLS, YYNGEE. The CDR3 consists of 12 residues. In DNA, the CDR3 is TGTGCCAGCAGCGTAGTACCTTACGAGCAGTACTTC. It translates to CASSVVPYEQYF.

Ten or more counts support this clonotype. J is TRBJ2-7 and V is TRBV5-1, with D perhaps TRBD1 (6 bases). Trimming left V 4 bases short and J 9 bases short, with 14 bases between. The length of the CDR3 is 12 residues. Germline CDR1 reads SGHRS; CDR2 reads YFSETQ. The CDR3, as DNA: TGCGCCAGCAGCCTTAACAGGGACGGGCAGTACTTC. The encoded protein is CASSLNRDGQYF. Looking up the rest from reference TRBV5-1 and TRBJ2-7 gives the full variable domain: KAGVTQTPRYLIKTRGQQVTLSCSPISGHRSVSWYQQTPGQGLQFLFEYFSETQRNKGNFPGRFSGRQFSNSRSEMNVSTLELGDSALYLCASSLNRDGQYFGPGTRLTVT.

This clonotype was observed a handful of times. The chain couples TRBV20-1 to TRBJ2-7, with 7 bases that match TRBD1. CDR1 is DFQATT and CDR2 is SNEGSKA in the germline V gene (reference sequence). The CDR3 loop spans 14 amino acids. After removal of 6 bases from V and 2 bases from J, the junction contained 10 bases not matched to a gene. Here the CDR3 DNA reads TGCAGTGCAGAAGCCGGGACAGCGACCTACGAGCAGTACTTC. It yields the protein CSAEAGTATYEQYF.

The J gene is TRBJ1-1, the V gene TRBV25-1; 7 bases agree with TRBD1. V gave up 6 bases and J gave up 1 base; unmatched junction bases: 11. The CDR3 has 16 residues. CDR1 is MGHDK and CDR2 is SYGVNS in the germline V gene. The CDR3, as DNA: TGTGCCAGCAGACGAACCATGACAGGGAAGAACACTGAAGCTTTCTTT. It specifies CASRRTMTGKNTEAFF.

The genes are TRBV15 and TRBJ2-7; D tentatively fits TRBD1 or TRBD2 (5 bases each). Germline CDR1 LNHNV, CDR2 YYDKDF (reference sequence). The CDR3 totals 13 residues. Deletions cut 1 base from V and 6 bases from J, with 10 bases between. The DNA for the CDR3 is TGTGCCACCAGCAGAGTATCCGGGGCCGAGCAGTACTTC. This gives the protein CATSRVSGAEQYF.

This clonotype came up many times. The chain carries TRBV12-3 or TRBV12-4 and TRBJ2-7; no definite D call. V lost 3 bases and J lost 4, with 7 bases in between. This CDR3 is built from 12 residues. The CDR3 loop reads CASSFDIYEQYF. CDR3 coding DNA: TGTGCCAGCAGTTTCGACATTTACGAGCAGTACTTC.

The V gene is TRBV7-3, the J gene TRBJ2-1, with 7 nucleotides matching TRBD2. Germline values: CDR1 SGHTA, CDR2 FQGTGA. The V segment lost 4 bases and the J segment 7 bases; nucleotides outside the gene matches: 13. CDR3 length equals 16 residues. CDR3 region: CASSYGGGGRSNEQFF. The CDR3 DNA follows: TGTGCCAGCAGCTACGGGGGTGGCGGGAGATCGAATGAGCAGTTCTTC.

This clonotype was counted ten times or more. This chain links TRBV14 with TRBJ2-7; 7 bases align to TRBD1. This CDR3 contains 18 residues. The germline V gene encodes CDR1 SGHDN and CDR2 FVKESK. V trimming: 0 bases; J trimming: 3 bases; junction bases outside the gene matches: 14. The CDR3 spells CASSQDYVYWDRNYEQYF. The CDR3 DNA sequence: TGTGCCAGCAGCCAAGATTACGTTTATTGGGACAGAAACTACGAGCAGTACTTC. The full variable domain, with the rest looked up from reference TRBV14 and TRBJ2-7, is EAGVTQFPSHSVIEKGQTVTLRCDPISGHDNLYWYRRVMGKEIKFLLHFVKESKQDESGMPNNRFLAERTGGTYSTLKVQPAELEDSGVYFCASSQDYVYWDRNYEQYFGPGTRLTVT.

This rearrangement joins TRBV5-1 to TRBJ1-1, with 11 bases fitting TRBD1. The CDR3 length is 19 residues. Looked up from germline, CDR1 is SGHRS and CDR2 is YFSETQ. Unmatched junction bases numbered 14, after V lost 4 bases and J lost 0 bases. The CDR3 loop is CASSLTLGQGDPMNTEAFF. The CDR3 DNA sequence: TGCGCCAGCAGCCTAACCCTGGGACAGGGGGATCCCATGAACACTGAAGCTTTCTTT.

This clonotype came up many times. The CDR3 bases are TGTGCCACCACTCGCCGGGTCGAAGAGGACTACACCTTC. Protein sequence: CATTRRVEEDYTF. The rearrangement uses TRBV15 and TRBJ1-2, with D uncertain. V lost 7 bases and J lost 10, with 19 bases in between. The CDR3 contains 13 residues. Germline assignment: CDR1 LNHNV and CDR2 YYDKDF (reference sequence).